One T cell receptor beta chain is described in this entry. Clones were read by immunoSEQ multiplex PCR, and TCRdb kept only the in-frame ones, dropping some. The sample holds approximately 200,000 clones, approximately 68% seen once. The sample is drawn from a study of cytotoxic CD8 clonotypes in ibrutinib-treated CLL. Germline V gene data show CDR1 as SGHTA and CDR2 as FQGNSA. V lost 6 bases to trimming and J lost 6 bases; unmatched junction nucleotides: 13. This CDR3 is 15 amino acids long. Source: PBMCs, taken after 24 months of ibrutinib treatment. This TCR was sampled from a human donor with chronic lymphocytic leukemia. The chain joins TRBV7-2 to TRBJ2-7; TRBD2 matches at 8 bases. CDR3 bases: TGTGCCAGCAGGCGACCGGGACTAGGGGAATCCGAGCAGTACTTC. Its translation: CASRRPGLGESEQYF.